The clone carrying this T cell receptor (beta chain) was seen ten or more times. The antigen remains undetermined. The read ends 3 residues before the CDR3 terminus; that terminus is restored from the germline J gene. These data originate in a study of T cell clonality in common variable immunodeficiency. Study findings and constraints: CVID subjects had higher TCRbeta clonality than healthy controls, most marked in about a third.

Germline V gives CDR1 DFQATT, CDR2 SNEGSKA (reference sequence). The CDR3 has 12 amino acids. V lost 6 bases to trimming and J lost 2 bases, with 10 bases between them. CVID and control samples used equivalent genomic DNA input. Sequenced by immunoSEQ multiplex PCR; TCRdb stores in-frame clones only, minus some. The sample offers about 64,000 clones and no singletons, the top ten holding about 1.7%. The clonotype was recovered from a person between 18 and 75 years old in good health. The sample taken for sequencing was peripheral blood mononuclear cells. This chain uses TRBV20-1 with TRBJ2-5; D gene unclear. CDR3 DNA, as far as it was read: TGCAGTGCCGCGACACCACAAGAGACC. This gives the protein CSAATPQET. The entire CDR3 reads CSAATPQETQYF.